Reported below is one TCR beta chain. Antigen unknown. Sequencing used immunoSEQ multiplex PCR; TCRdb keeps in-frame clones, though not all of them. The table lists tens of thousands of clones, about 84% of them singletons, with roughly 2.8% in the top ten. Every patient had mismatch repair deficiency by PCR or immunohistochemistry. TCR sequencing covered a few patients who responded to pembrolizumab. The data belong to a study of PD-1 blockade in mismatch repair-deficient tumors. Study findings and constraints: After pembrolizumab, tumor-resident clones rose rapidly, then generally contracted before radiologic responses.

The CDR3 has 11 amino acids. V gave up 4 bases and J gave up 9 bases, with 10 bases separating them. Germline CDR1 reads MNHEY; CDR2 reads SVGAGI. The sample in question was peripheral blood, obtained 12 weeks after starting pembrolizumab. The V gene is TRBV6-5, the J gene TRBJ2-7, with D possibly TRBD2 on 7 matching bases. The sequence came from an adult with mismatch repair-deficient cancer. In DNA, the CDR3 is TGTGCCAGCAGTTGGGGGGGCGTGCAGTACTTC. This sequence encodes CASSWGGVQYF.